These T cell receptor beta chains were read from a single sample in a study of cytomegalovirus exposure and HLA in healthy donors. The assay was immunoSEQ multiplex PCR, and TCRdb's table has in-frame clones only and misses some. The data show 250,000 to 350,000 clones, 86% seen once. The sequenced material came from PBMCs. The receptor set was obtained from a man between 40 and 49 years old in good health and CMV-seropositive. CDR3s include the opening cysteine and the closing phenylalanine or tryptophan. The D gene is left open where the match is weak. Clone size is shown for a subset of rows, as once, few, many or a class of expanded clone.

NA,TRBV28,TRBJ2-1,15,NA,CASSPRGTALNEQFF,TGTGCCAGCAGTCCCCGGGGGACAGCCCTCAATGAGCAGTTCTTC
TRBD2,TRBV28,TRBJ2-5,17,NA,CASSLQGLAGNGETQYF,TGTGCCAGCAGTTTACAGGGACTAGCGGGAAATGGAGAGACCCAGTACTTC
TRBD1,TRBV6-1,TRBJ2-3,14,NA,CASSDQGAADTQYF,TGTGCCAGCAGTGATCAGGGGGCTGCAGATACGCAGTATTTT
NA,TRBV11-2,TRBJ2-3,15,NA,CASSLRSHSTDTQYF,TGTGCCAGCAGCTTAAGGAGCCATAGCACAGATACGCAGTATTTT
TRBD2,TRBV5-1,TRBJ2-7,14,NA,CASSLAAGGYEQYF,TGCGCCAGCAGCTTGGCTGCGGGAGGGTACGAGCAGTACTTC
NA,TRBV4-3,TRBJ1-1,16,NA,CASSPDPAALNTEAFF,TGCGCCAGCAGCCCTGATCCGGCAGCGTTGAACACTGAAGCTTTCTTT
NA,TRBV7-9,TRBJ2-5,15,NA,CASSGPTRGSETQYF,TGTGCCAGCAGCGGACCGACTAGGGGCTCTGAGACCCAGTACTTC
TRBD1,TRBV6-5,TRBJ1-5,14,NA,CASSYTGVNQPQHF,TGTGCCAGCAGTTACACAGGGGTCAATCAGCCCCAGCATTTT
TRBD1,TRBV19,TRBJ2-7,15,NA,CASSVTGTATYEQYF,TGTGCCAGTAGTGTCACCGGGACAGCGACCTACGAGCAGTACTTC
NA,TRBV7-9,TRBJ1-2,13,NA,CASSQDGVYGYTF,TGTGCCAGCAGCCAAGACGGAGTCTATGGCTACACCTTC
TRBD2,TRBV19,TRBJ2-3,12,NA,CASSIGGDTQYF,TGTGCCAGTAGTATCGGGGGGGATACGCAGTATTTT
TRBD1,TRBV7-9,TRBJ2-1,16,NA,CASSTPGQGGVNEQFF,TGTGCCAGCAGCACGCCGGGACAGGGAGGAGTCAATGAGCAGTTCTTC
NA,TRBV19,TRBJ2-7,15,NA,CASSIKAGNSYEQYF,TGTGCCAGTAGTATTAAGGCAGGGAACTCCTACGAGCAGTACTTC
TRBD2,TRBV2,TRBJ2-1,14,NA,CASSELAGPNEQFF,TGTGCCAGCAGTGAACTAGCGGGACCCAATGAGCAGTTCTTC
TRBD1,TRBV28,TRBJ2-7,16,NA,CASSLGPGQGAYEQYF,TGTGCCAGCAGTTTAGGCCCGGGACAGGGGGCGTACGAGCAGTACTTC
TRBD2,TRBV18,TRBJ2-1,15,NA,CASSPGASGPNEQFF,TGTGCCAGCTCCCCCGGGGCTAGCGGCCCGAATGAGCAGTTCTTC
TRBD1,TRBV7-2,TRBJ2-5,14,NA,CASSTDRGEETQYF,TGTGCCAGCAGCACGGACAGGGGAGAGGAGACCCAGTACTTC
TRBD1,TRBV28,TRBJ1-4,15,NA,CASSWDRESGEKLFF,TGTGCCAGCAGTTGGGACAGGGAGAGTGGGGAAAAACTGTTTTTT
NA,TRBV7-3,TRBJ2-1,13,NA,CASSPAHNSEQFF,TGTGCCAGCAGCCCTGCCCACAATAGCGAGCAGTTCTTC
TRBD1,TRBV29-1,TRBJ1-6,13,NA,CSVREDRASPLHF,TGCAGCGTTAGGGAGGACAGGGCTTCACCCCTCCACTTT
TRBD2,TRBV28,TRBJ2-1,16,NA,CASSPGLAGSYNEQFF,TGTGCCAGCAGTCCCGGACTAGCGGGTTCCTACAATGAGCAGTTCTTC
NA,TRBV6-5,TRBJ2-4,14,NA,CASSYVGTKNIQYF,TGTGCCAGCAGTTACGTGGGGACAAAAAACATTCAGTACTTC
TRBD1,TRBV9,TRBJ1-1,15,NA,CASSSGQGSNTEAFF,TGTGCCAGCAGCTCGGGACAGGGATCCAACACTGAAGCTTTCTTT
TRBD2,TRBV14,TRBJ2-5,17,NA,CASSREDAVAGQETQYF,TGTGCCAGCAGCCGAGAAGACGCGGTAGCGGGACAAGAGACCCAGTACTTC
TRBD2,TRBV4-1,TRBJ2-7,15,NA,CASSQELSGRGEQYF,TGCGCCAGCAGCCAAGAACTGAGCGGGAGAGGCGAGCAGTACTTC
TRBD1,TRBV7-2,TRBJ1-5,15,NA,CASSLGRGLGQPQHF,TGTGCCAGCAGCTTAGGCAGGGGGCTTGGTCAGCCCCAGCATTTT
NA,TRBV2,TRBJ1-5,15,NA,CASSEGGSGNQPQHF,TGTGCCAGCAGCGAGGGGGGGTCTGGCAATCAGCCCCAGCATTTT
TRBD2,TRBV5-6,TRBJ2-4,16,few,CASSFLSGGAKNIQYF,TGTGCCAGCAGCTTTCTTAGCGGGGGAGCCAAAAACATTCAGTACTTC
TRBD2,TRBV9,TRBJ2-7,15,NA,CASSVNAGGPYEQYF,TGTGCCAGCAGCGTAAATGCGGGAGGGCCCTACGAGCAGTACTTC
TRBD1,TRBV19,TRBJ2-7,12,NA,CSSRDSSYEQYF,TGTTCGTCTCGGGACAGCTCCTACGAGCAGTACTTC
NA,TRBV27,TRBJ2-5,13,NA,CASGSTVQETQYF,TGTGCCAGCGGATCAACAGTCCAAGAGACCCAGTACTTC
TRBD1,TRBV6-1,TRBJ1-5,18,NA,CASSEGWTGEFGNQPQHF,TGTGCCAGCAGTGAAGGGTGGACAGGGGAGTTTGGCAATCAGCCCCAGCATTTT
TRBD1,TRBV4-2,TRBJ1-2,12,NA,CASTGTALGYTF,TGTGCCAGCACCGGGACAGCTCTTGGCTACACCTTC
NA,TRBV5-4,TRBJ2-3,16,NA,CASSLGGISRTDTQYF,TGTGCCAGCAGCTTGGGCGGCATTTCCCGCACAGATACGCAGTATTTT
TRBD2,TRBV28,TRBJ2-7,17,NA,CASSLGGLAGFSYEQYF,TGTGCCAGCAGTTTGGGGGGACTAGCGGGATTCTCCTACGAGCAGTACTTC
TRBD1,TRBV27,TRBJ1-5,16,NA,CASSPAGTGRNQPQHF,TGTGCCAGCAGTCCAGCCGGGACAGGGAGGAATCAGCCCCAGCATTTT
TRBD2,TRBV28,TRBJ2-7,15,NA,CASSPSGRSLYEQYF,TGTGCCAGCAGCCCCAGCGGGAGATCCCTCTACGAGCAGTACTTC
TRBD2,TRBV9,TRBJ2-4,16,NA,CASSVAAGLAKNIQYF,TGTGCCAGCAGCGTAGCAGCGGGGCTAGCCAAAAACATTCAGTACTTC
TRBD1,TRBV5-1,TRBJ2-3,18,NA,CASSPAGTGYFSTDTQYF,TGCGCCAGCAGCCCCGCCGGGACAGGGTACTTCAGCACAGATACGCAGTATTTT
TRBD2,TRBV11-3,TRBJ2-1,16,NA,CASSSGTSGPGNEQFF,TGTGCCAGCAGCTCCGGGACTAGCGGCCCAGGGAATGAGCAGTTCTTC
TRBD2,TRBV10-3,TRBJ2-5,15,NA,CAISMTSGEGETQYF,TGTGCCATCAGCATGACTAGCGGGGAGGGGGAGACCCAGTACTTC
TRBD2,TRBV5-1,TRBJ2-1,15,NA,CASSWLAGGLSEQFF,TGCGCCAGCAGCTGGCTAGCGGGAGGCCTTTCTGAGCAGTTCTTC
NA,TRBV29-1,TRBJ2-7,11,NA,CSAERGHEQYF,TGCAGCGCTGAAAGGGGCCACGAGCAGTACTTC
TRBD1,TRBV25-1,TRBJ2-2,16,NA,CASSQRLGTGPGELFF,TGTGCCAGCAGCCAACGCTTGGGGACAGGGCCCGGGGAGCTGTTTTTT
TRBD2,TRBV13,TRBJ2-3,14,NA,CASRGPGGSNTQYF,TGTGCCAGCAGGGGCCCGGGAGGATCGAATACGCAGTATTTT
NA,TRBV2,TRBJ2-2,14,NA,CASSVDRNTGELFF,TGTGCCAGCAGTGTGGACAGGAACACCGGGGAGCTGTTTTTT
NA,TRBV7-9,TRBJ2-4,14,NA,CASSLGSSKNIQYF,TGTGCCAGCAGCTTAGGGTCTAGCAAAAACATTCAGTACTTC
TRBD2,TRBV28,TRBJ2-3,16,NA,CASSSLRLAGSNTQYF,TGTGCCAGCAGTTCACTTCGACTAGCGGGAAGCAATACGCAGTATTTT
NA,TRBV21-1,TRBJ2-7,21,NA,CAIPGRSYVGGEERGAYEQYF,TGTGCCATCCCAGGTAGGTCCTACGTAGGGGGAGAGGAGCGGGGTGCCTACGAGCAGTACTTC
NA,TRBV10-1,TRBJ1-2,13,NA,CASSEFRGDGYTF,TGCGCCAGCAGTGAGTTCAGGGGCGATGGCTACACCTTC
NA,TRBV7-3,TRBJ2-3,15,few,CASSSGLLSTDTQYF,TGTGCCAGCAGCTCGGGACTTCTGAGCACAGATACGCAGTATTTT
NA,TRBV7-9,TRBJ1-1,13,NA,CSSSLNRRTEAFF,TGTTCCAGCAGCTTGAACAGGCGTACTGAAGCTTTCTTT
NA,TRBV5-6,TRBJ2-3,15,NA,CASSTGFMETDTQYF,TGTGCCAGCAGCACGGGGTTCATGGAAACAGATACGCAGTATTTT